This T cell receptor (beta chain) derives from a study of cytomegalovirus exposure and HLA in healthy donors. Samples came from healthy bone marrow donors. Nominally healthy donors provided the samples, though records likely missed some immune exposures. As regards this clone: What it recognizes is unknown.

This CDR3 contains 16 residues. Germline V gene lookup returns CDR1 MDHEN and CDR2 SYDVKM. Deletions cut 7 bases from V and 3 bases from J, with 19 bases between. Notes on the study in general: In a later analysis, the majority of CMV-associated beta chains seemingly showed HLA restriction.

PCR was performed using 60 Vbeta and 13 Jbeta primers. Repertoires were generated with immunoSEQ multiplex PCR, while TCRdb's copy carries only in-frame clones and drops some. This table has 77,000 or so clones, 84% appearing once. Input material: PBMCs. The genes are TRBV28 and TRBJ1-3; D may be TRBD1 (5 bases). The TCR sequence derives from a man between 65 and 80 years old in good health and CMV-seropositive. The CDR3 region is CASTSPYGQVGNTIYF. DNA of the CDR3: TGTGCCAGCACCTCTCCTTATGGACAAGTTGGAAACACCATATATTTT.